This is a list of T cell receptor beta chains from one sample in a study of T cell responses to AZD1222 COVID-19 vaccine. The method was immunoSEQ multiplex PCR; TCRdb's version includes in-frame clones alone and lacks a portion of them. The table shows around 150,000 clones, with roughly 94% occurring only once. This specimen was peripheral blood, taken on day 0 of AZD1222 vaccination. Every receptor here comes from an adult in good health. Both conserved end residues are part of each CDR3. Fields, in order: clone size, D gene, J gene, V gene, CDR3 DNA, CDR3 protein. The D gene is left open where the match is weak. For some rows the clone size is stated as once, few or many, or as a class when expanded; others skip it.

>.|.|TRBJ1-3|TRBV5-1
TGCGCCAGCAGCTTCAGTTCTGGAAACACCATATATTTT
CASSFSSGNTIYF
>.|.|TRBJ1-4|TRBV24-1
TGTGCCACCAGTGATGTGGGAGGGGAGTATGAAAAACTGTTTTTT
CATSDVGGEYEKLFF
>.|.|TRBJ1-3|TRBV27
TGTGCCAGCAGTTCCTTGGTCGACGGGGCTACTGGAAACACCATATATTTT
CASSSLVDGATGNTIYF
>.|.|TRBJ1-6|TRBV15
TGTGCCACCAGCAGAGATTTGGAGAATTCACCCCTCCACTTT
CATSRDLENSPLHF
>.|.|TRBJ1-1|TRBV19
TGTGCCAGTAGTATCGGCACCTTGAACACTGAAGCTTTCTTT
CASSIGTLNTEAFF
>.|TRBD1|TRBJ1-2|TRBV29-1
TGCAGCGTCGGACTCGGACAGGGGGGGCATGGCTACACCTTC
CSVGLGQGGHGYTF
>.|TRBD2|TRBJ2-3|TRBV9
TGTGCCAGTAGCGGGGGAGGCACAGATACGCAGTATTTT
CASSGGGTDTQYF
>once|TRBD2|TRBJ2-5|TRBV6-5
TGTGCCAGCAGAATAGCGGGAGCGTGGGAGACCCAGTACTTC
CASRIAGAWETQYF
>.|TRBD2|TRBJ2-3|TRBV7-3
TGTGCCAGCAGCTTAATCGGGACTAGGGGTGATACGCAGTATTTT
CASSLIGTRGDTQYF
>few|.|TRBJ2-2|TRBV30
TGTGCCTGGAGTAGGTCCAGTGACCTCTCGGAGCTGTTTTTT
CAWSRSSDLSELFF
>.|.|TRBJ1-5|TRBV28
TGTGCCAGCAGTTTGGAATCTAATCAGCCCCAGCATTTT
CASSLESNQPQHF
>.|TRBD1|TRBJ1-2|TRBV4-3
TGCGCCAGCAGCCAAGTCCCGACAGGGGAGAACTATGGCTACACCTTC
CASSQVPTGENYGYTF
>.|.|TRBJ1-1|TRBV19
TGTGCCAGTAGTATCTATGGGACTGAAGCTTTCTTT
CASSIYGTEAFF
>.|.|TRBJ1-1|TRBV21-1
TGTGCCAGCCCGCCGGGACAGGGAGCTTTCTTT
CASPPGQGAFF
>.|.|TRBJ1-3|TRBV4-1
TGCGCCAGCAGCCCCCGGGACAACGGAAACACCATATATTTT
CASSPRDNGNTIYF
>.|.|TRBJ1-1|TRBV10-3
TGTGCCATCAGTGAGTCGACTCGGTTAGCTTTCTTT
CAISESTRLAFF
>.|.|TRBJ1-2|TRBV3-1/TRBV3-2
TGTGCCAGCAGCCCCCGACAGGTCCTATATGGCTACACCTTC
CASSPRQVLYGYTF
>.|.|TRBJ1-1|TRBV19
TGTGCCAGTAATACAGGGTACGGCATGAACACTGAAGCTTTCTTT
CASNTGYGMNTEAFF
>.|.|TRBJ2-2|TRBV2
TGTGCCAGCAGTACCTCCCAGAGCACCGGGGAGCTGTTTTTT
CASSTSQSTGELFF
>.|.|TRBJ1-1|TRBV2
TGTGCCAGCAGTCCTATATTAGTTCAGCAGGGTATAGGAGCTTTCTTT
CASSPILVQQGIGAFF
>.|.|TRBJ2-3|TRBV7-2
TGTGCCAGCAGCTTAGATTACCCGGATACGCAGTATTTT
CASSLDYPDTQYF
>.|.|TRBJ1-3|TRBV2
TGTGCCAGCAGTGAAAGGTACAGGTCTAGAGGAAACACCATATATTTT
CASSERYRSRGNTIYF
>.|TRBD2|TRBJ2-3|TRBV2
TGTGCCAGCAGGCCGCTAGCGGGGACAGATACGCAGTATTTT
CASRPLAGTDTQYF
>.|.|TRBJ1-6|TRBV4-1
TGCGCCAGCAGCCAGGTCGAAGGGGGGAATTCACCCCTCCACTTT
CASSQVEGGNSPLHF
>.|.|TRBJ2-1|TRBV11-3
TGTGCCAGCAGCCCTCGGGGTACACTCTGGAACAATGAGCAGTTCTTC
CASSPRGTLWNNEQFF
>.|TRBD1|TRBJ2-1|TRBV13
TGTGCCAGCAGCGGACAGGGGTATGACGATGAGCAGTTCTTC
CASSGQGYDDEQFF
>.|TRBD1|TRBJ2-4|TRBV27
TGTGCCAGCAGTTTAGCCCGGGGACAGACCAAAAACATTCAGTACTTC
CASSLARGQTKNIQYF
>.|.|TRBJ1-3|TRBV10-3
TGTGCCATCAGGCAGGACCTCTCTGGAAACACCATATATTTT
CAIRQDLSGNTIYF
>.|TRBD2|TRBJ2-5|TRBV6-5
TGTGCCAGCAGTCAAAGTAGCGGGGGACAAGAGACCCAGTACTTC
CASSQSSGGQETQYF
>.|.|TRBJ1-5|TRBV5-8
TGTGCCAGCAGCTTGGACCTGGGGGCGAGGAATCAGCCCCAGCATTTT
CASSLDLGARNQPQHF
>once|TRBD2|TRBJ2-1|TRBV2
TGTGCCAGCAGTGAAAGAACTAGCGGGAGACCCTACAATGAGCAGTTCTTC
CASSERTSGRPYNEQFF
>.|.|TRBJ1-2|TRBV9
TGTGCCAGCAGCGTTGATGGGGGCCCAAACTATGGCTACACCTTC
CASSVDGGPNYGYTF
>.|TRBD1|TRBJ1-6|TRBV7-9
TGTGCCAGCAGCTCAACAGGGGGTATGTCACCCCTCCACTTT
CASSSTGGMSPLHF
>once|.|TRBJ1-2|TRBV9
TGTGCCAGCAGCGTAGGTTGGCAAGCAGGCTACACCTTC
CASSVGWQAGYTF